Here is one T cell receptor (beta chain) with its context. Germline CDR1 is SGHNT and CDR2 is YYREEE (reference sequence). The CDR3 length is 20 residues. V shed 3 bases, J shed 2 bases, and the junction held 22 bases outside the gene matches. These data are taken from a study of blood T cell repertoires in COVID-19. Original processing notes: Estimation of nucleated cell counts relied on the amplification of reference gene primers. This table comes from immunoSEQ multiplex PCR, and its TCRdb copy is limited to in-frame clones, with some not included. Clonal size and the V and J genes are those of that table, whereas D and trimming came from the DNA. The data hold 90,000 to 120,000 clones, with roughly 80% observed a single time.

The sample taken for sequencing was peripheral blood. The genes are TRBV5-4 and TRBJ2-5; 7 bases match TRBD1. The TCR sequence derives from an elderly woman with active or convalescent COVID-19. The DNA of the CDR3 is TGTGCCAGCAGCTCGGGACAGCTCTCCTCCTGGCGGACTGGACAAGAGACCCAGTACTTC. Translation gives CASSSGQLSSWRTGQETQYF.